What follows are 14 T cell receptor beta chains derived from one specimen sequenced in a study of human T cells and chemical hapten exposure. This sample's time point: pre-sensitization, week 0. Treatment reported: therapeutic diphenylcyclopropenone sensitization with weekly scalp DPC. Via MiXCR, TCRdb re-called the RACE reads, giving one row per CDR3 protein. This table has under 200,000 distinct CDR3 sequences, more than 25% appearing once. The sequenced sample was whole blood, obtained in connection with sensitization to the hapten diphenylcyclopropenone (DPC). The source is a woman in her twenties or thirties with alopecia areata. Some clones in this sample may be carry-over from other donors' samples.

This chain links TRBV4-1 with TRBJ1-4, with D hard to call. The CDR3 runs to 12 residues. Per germline, CDR1 MGHRA and CDR2 YSYEKL. V gave up 0 bases and J gave up 8 bases, with 4 bases separating them. CDR3 region: CASSQDLEKLFF. The CDR3 DNA reads as TGCGCCAGCAGCCAAGATCTCGAAAAACTGTTTTTT.

The gene calls are TRBV2 and TRBJ2-5; 11 nucleotides align to TRBD2. The V and J ends lost 6 bases and 5 bases, in that order; junction bases with no gene match: 5. Germline V gene data show CDR1 as SNHLY and CDR2 as FYNNEI. The CDR3 consists of 14 residues. The CDR3 coding sequence is TGTGCCAGCAGCGCACTAGCGGGGGATGAGACCCAGTACTTC. Its protein is CASSALAGDETQYF. Based on the CDR3 plus reference TRBV2 and TRBJ2-5, the full variable domain is EPEVTQTPSHQVTQMGQEVILRCVPISNHLYFYWYRQILGQKVEFLVSFYNNEISEKSEIFDDQFSVERPDGSNFTLKIRSTKLEDSAMYFCASSALAGDETQYFGPGTRLLVL.

The table lists this clonotype with a few counts. This chain uses TRBV6-1 with TRBJ1-1; unclear D gene. The CDR3 runs to 14 residues. Germline CDR1 is MNHNS and CDR2 is SASEGT. V was cut by 0 bases and J by 0 bases, with 5 bases left in between. CDR3 nucleotide sequence: TGTGCCAGCAGTGAAGCTCAGGTGAACACTGAAGCTTTCTTT. It translates to CASSEAQVNTEAFF.

The chain employs TRBV6-2 or TRBV6-3 and TRBJ2-1; 9 positions agree with TRBD2. Trimming cost V 6 bases and J 5 bases; bases outside gene matches: 8. Per germline, CDR1 MNHEY and CDR2 SVGEGT. CDR3 size: 15 residues. This CDR3 is CASRPPGLAHNEQFF. DNA of the CDR3: TGTGCCAGCAGACCTCCGGGACTAGCCCACAATGAGCAGTTCTTC.

J is TRBJ1-2 and V is TRBV4-3; D gene ambiguous. Trimming removed 4 bases from V and 3 bases from J, with 15 bases in between. The CDR3 is 15 amino acids. Germline V lookup: CDR1 LGHNA, CDR2 YSLEER. Here the CDR3 reads CASSPITSQHYGYTF. The CDR3 nucleotides read TGCGCCAGCAGCCCTATTACCAGCCAGCACTATGGCTACACCTTC.

This clonotype showed up just a few times. The rearrangement joins TRBV28 to TRBJ2-7, with a possible D match to TRBD2 (5 bases). Germline assignment: CDR1 MDHEN and CDR2 SYDVKM. Trimming pared 7 bases from V and 0 bases from J, leaving 13 bases between. There are 14 residues in the CDR3. The CDR3 DNA is TGTGCCAGCACCCGGACTCTGAGCTCCTACGAGCAGTACTTC. This sequence encodes CASTRTLSSYEQYF.

The chain carries TRBV29-1 and TRBJ2-1; D possibly corresponds to TRBD2 (6 bases). V lost 3 bases and J lost 9, with 27 bases in between. From germline, CDR1 is SQVTM and CDR2 ANQGSEA. CDR3 size: 17 residues. The CDR3 coding sequence is TGCAGCGTTGATTCGTACCGGGGACTGCCGGGTATCTCTGAGCAGTTCTTC. Its translation: CSVDSYRGLPGISEQFF.

This clonotype has only a few counts. This chain's CDR3 is CASARDYEQYF. The CDR3 nucleotides are TGTGCCAGCGCCAGGGATTACGAGCAGTACTTC. The genes are TRBV6-2 or TRBV6-3 and TRBJ2-7; D is possibly TRBD1 (5 bases). Germline-derived CDR1 and CDR2 are MNHEY and SVGEGT. Trimming cost V 8 bases and J 4 bases, with 9 bases left between them. The CDR3 is made up of 11 amino acids.

This clonotype was observed a handful of times. The chain couples TRBV15 to TRBJ2-1; TRBD1 matches 8 bases. J lost 8 bases, V lost 5 bases, and 5 bases had no gene match. Germline assignment: CDR1 LNHNV and CDR2 YYDKDF (reference sequence). The CDR3 runs 13 residues. The CDR3 DNA is TGTGCCACCAGCCCGGACAGGGCCGATGAGCAGTTCTTC. Translation: CATSPDRADEQFF. The full variable domain, rest sourced from reference TRBV15 and TRBJ2-1, is DAMVIQNPRYQVTQFGKPVTLSCSQTLNHNVMYWYQQKSSQAPKLLFHYYDKDFNNEADTPDNFQSRRPNTSFCFLDIRSPGLGDTAMYLCATSPDRADEQFFGPGTRLTVL.

The gene calls are TRBV10-3 and TRBJ2-4, with 13 nucleotides matching TRBD2. With V trimmed by 5 bases and J by 0 bases, 7 bases remained unmatched. This CDR3 region has 18 residues. In germline, CDR1 is ENHRY, CDR2 SYGVKD. The CDR3 bases are TGTGCCATCAGTTCCGGGACTAGCGGGACATTAGCCAAAAACATTCAGTACTTC. Amino acids: CAISSGTSGTLAKNIQYF.

V usage is TRBV3-1 and J usage is TRBJ1-1; 7 positions match TRBD1. CDR3 length equals 14 residues. Germline CDR1 and CDR2: LGHDT and YNNKEL (reference sequence). The J segment lost 12 bases and the V segment lost 2 bases, leaving 12 bases of the junction unmatched. The chain's CDR3 is CASSQRDLTGTTFF. In nucleotides, the CDR3 is TGTGCCAGCAGCCAAAGGGATCTGACAGGGACAACTTTCTTT.

J is TRBJ2-1 and V is TRBV28; no reliable D call. The CDR3 length is 12 residues. Looked up from germline, CDR1 is MDHEN and CDR2 is SYDVKM. Trimming removed 5 bases from V and 8 bases from J, with 10 bases in between. For the CDR3, the DNA is TGTGCCAGCAGTGGGCTACCTTATGAGCAGTTCTTC. This encodes CASSGLPYEQFF.

This chain links TRBV12-5 with TRBJ1-2, with TRBD1 as a possible D gene (5 bases). The CDR3 loop spans 13 amino acids. CDR1 and CDR2 from the germline V gene are LGHNT and FRNRAP. Between the trimmed V and J ends, which lost 0 bases and 13 bases, there was a span of 15 bases. DNA for the CDR3: TGTGCTAGTGGTTTGGTTTCTGGGGCCAAGATCACCTTC. As protein: CASGLVSGAKITF.

V usage is TRBV7-2 and J usage is TRBJ1-2; 8 positions agree with TRBD1. CDR3 length equals 14 residues. J lost 6 bases, V lost 2 bases, and 5 bases had no gene match. Per the germline V gene, CDR1 is SGHTA and CDR2 is FQGNSA. CDR3 sequence: CASSLSTGADGYTF. The CDR3 region has the DNA TGTGCCAGCAGCTTATCGACAGGGGCTGATGGCTACACCTTC.